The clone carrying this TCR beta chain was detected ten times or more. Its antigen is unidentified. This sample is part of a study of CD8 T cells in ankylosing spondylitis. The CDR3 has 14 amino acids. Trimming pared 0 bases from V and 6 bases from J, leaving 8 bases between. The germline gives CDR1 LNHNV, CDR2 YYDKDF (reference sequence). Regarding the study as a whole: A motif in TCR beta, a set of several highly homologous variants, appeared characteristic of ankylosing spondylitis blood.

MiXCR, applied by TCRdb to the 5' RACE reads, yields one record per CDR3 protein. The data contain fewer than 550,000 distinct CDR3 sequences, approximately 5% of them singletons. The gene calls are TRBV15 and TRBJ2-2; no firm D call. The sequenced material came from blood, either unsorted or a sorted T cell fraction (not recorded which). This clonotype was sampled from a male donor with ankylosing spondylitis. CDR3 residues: CATSRDSSSGELFF. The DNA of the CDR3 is TGTGCCACCAGCAGAGATAGCAGCTCCGGGGAGCTGTTTTTT. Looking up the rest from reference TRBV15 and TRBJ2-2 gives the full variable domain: DAMVIQNPRYQVTQFGKPVTLSCSQTLNHNVMYWYQQKSSQAPKLLFHYYDKDFNNEADTPDNFQSRRPNTSFCFLDIRSPGLGDTAMYLCATSRDSSSGELFFGEGSRLTVL.